This record covers a single TCR beta chain. The CDR3 extends over 13 amino acids. The ends were cut back, 8 bases at V and 2 bases at J, with 11 bases in the middle. CDR1 is SEHNR and CDR2 is FQNEAQ in the germline V gene (reference sequence). The data derive from a study of shared clonotypes between healthy human individuals. Method: immunoSEQ multiplex PCR; TCRdb's copy keeps in-frame clones and lacks some. In the table there are 740,000 or so clones, around three quarters of which are singletons. The source material was memory CD4+ T cells sorted from blood. This sample's subset: CD45RA-negative fraction. The rearrangement joins TRBV7-9 to TRBJ2-3; D not certain. This clonotype originated in a woman aged 25 to 39 in good health. CDR3 region: CASGGRNTDTQYF. In nucleotides, the CDR3 is TGTGCCAGCGGCGGCAGAAACACAGATACGCAGTATTTT.